The rows below give T cell receptor beta chains drawn from one sample of a study of blood T cell repertoires in COVID-19. Sequenced by immunoSEQ multiplex PCR; TCRdb stores in-frame clones only, minus some. The sample contains nearly 250,000 clones, roughly 83% of which appear only once. Sequenced material: peripheral blood. Receptor source: an elderly woman with COVID-19, enrolled during active disease. The CDR3 runs from the conserved cysteine through the conserved F or W. A D gene is named only where the DNA matches it firmly. Expanded clones are given a class, and other clones once, few, many or no size at all.

clone_size j_call v_call d_call cdr3_aa cdr3_nt
. TRBJ1-1 TRBV5-6 . CASSFGGNTEAFF TGTGCCAGCAGCTTCGGGGGGAACACTGAAGCTTTCTTT
. TRBJ2-3 TRBV14 TRBD1 CASSQEGGQSFTDTQYF TGTGCCAGCAGCCAAGAAGGGGGACAGAGCTTCACAGATACGCAGTATTTT
. TRBJ1-1 TRBV7-2 TRBD1 CASSPNRGTEAFF TGTGCCAGCAGCCCAAACAGGGGAACTGAAGCTTTCTTT
. TRBJ2-4 TRBV28 TRBD1 CASSLGDRAGGYF TGTGCCAGCAGTTTAGGGGACAGGGCCGGTGGGTACTTC
. TRBJ2-4 TRBV2 . CASRKQGRLNIQYF TGTGCCAGCAGGAAGCAGGGGCGGTTAAACATTCAGTACTTC
. TRBJ1-5 TRBV27 . CASGFPGRDQPQHF TGTGCCAGCGGATTCCCAGGGAGGGATCAGCCCCAGCATTTT
many TRBJ1-4 TRBV18 . CASSPRSGSNEKLFF TGTGCCAGCTCACCACGTAGCGGCTCCAATGAAAAACTGTTTTTT
. TRBJ2-7 TRBV3-1/TRBV3-2 TRBD1 CASSQRQGAYEQYF TGTGCCAGCAGCCAGAGACAGGGGGCCTACGAGCAGTACTTC
. TRBJ2-2 TRBV5-1 TRBD2 CASSPPGTTNTGELFF TGCGCCAGCAGCCCTCCCGGGACTACAAACACCGGGGAGCTGTTTTTT
. TRBJ1-4 TRBV6-5 . CASSLSSTNEKLFF TGTGCCAGCAGCTTATCCTCAACTAATGAAAAACTGTTTTTT
. TRBJ1-5 TRBV19 TRBD1 CASTLKGQGLWDQPQHF TGTGCCAGTACCTTAAAGGGACAGGGCCTTTGGGATCAGCCCCAGCATTTT
. TRBJ2-5 TRBV27 TRBD2 CASSLSPNSGGAQETQYF TGTGCCAGCAGTTTATCCCCAAATAGCGGGGGGGCGCAGGAGACCCAGTACTTC
. TRBJ1-5 TRBV6-2/TRBV6-3 . CASSYQRQPQHF TGTGCCAGCAGTTACCAGCGTCAGCCCCAGCATTTT
. TRBJ1-2 TRBV5-8 TRBD1 CASGKTGGAYGYTF TGTGCCAGCGGAAAGACAGGGGGCGCCTATGGCTACACCTTC
. TRBJ1-3 TRBV5-4 TRBD1 CASSPGQGLSGNTIYF TGTGCCAGCAGCCCAGGACAGGGTCTCTCTGGAAACACCATATATTTT
once TRBJ2-1 TRBV6-5 TRBD2 CASAERGAFYNEQFF TGTGCCAGCGCAGAGCGGGGGGCTTTCTACAATGAGCAGTTCTTC
. TRBJ2-3 TRBV5-1 TRBD2 CASSLALRTSLSMDTQYF TGCGCCAGCAGCTTGGCCCTCAGGACTAGCTTATCCATGGATACGCAGTATTTT
. TRBJ2-4 TRBV3-1/TRBV3-2 . CASSQDLGAGVKNIQYF TGTGCCAGCAGCCAAGATTTGGGGGCGGGAGTCAAAAACATTCAGTACTTC
. TRBJ2-2 TRBV2 . CASSERGTGELFF TGTGCCAGCAGTGAACGCGGCACCGGGGAGCTGTTTTTT
. TRBJ2-3 TRBV24-1 TRBD2 CATSIGGAGTDTQYF TGTGCCACCAGTATCGGGGGGGCCGGCACAGATACGCAGTATTTT
. TRBJ2-1 TRBV20-1 TRBD2 CSASPRRGLADLSEQFF TGCAGTGCTAGTCCTCGACGGGGACTAGCGGATTTGAGTGAGCAGTTCTTC
. TRBJ2-2 TRBV14 . CASSQIRQAGELFF TGTGCCAGCAGCCAAATCCGACAGGCCGGGGAGCTGTTTTTT
once TRBJ1-3 TRBV10-3 . CAISDQGRSGNTIYF TGTGCCATCAGTGACCAGGGAAGGTCAGGAAACACCATATATTTT
. TRBJ1-5 TRBV4-3 . CASSQGGGWGQPQHF TGCGCCAGCAGCCAAGGGGGAGGGTGGGGTCAGCCCCAGCATTTT
few TRBJ1-2 TRBV14 . CASSQWGDGYGYTF TGTGCCAGCAGCCAGTGGGGGGACGGCTATGGCTACACCTTC
. TRBJ1-5 TRBV6-6 . CASRDGQNYQPQHF TGTGCCAGCAGAGACGGACAGAATTATCAGCCCCAGCATTTT
once TRBJ2-5 TRBV18 TRBD1 CASSPGQGETQYF TGTGCCAGCTCACCTGGACAGGGAGAGACCCAGTACTTC